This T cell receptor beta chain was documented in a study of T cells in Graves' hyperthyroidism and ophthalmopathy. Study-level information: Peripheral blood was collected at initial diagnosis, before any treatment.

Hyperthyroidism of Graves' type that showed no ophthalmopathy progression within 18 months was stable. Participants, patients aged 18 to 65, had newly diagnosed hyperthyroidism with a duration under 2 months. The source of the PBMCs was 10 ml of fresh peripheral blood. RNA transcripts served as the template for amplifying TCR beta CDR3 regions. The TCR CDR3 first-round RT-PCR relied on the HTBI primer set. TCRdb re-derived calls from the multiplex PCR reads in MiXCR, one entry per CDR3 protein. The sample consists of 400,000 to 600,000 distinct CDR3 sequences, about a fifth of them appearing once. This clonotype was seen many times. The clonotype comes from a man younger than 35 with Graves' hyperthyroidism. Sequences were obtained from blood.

The CDR3 loop is CAAASRENTEAFF. The CDR3 region has the DNA TGTGCCGCAGCATCCAGGGAGAACACTGAAGCTTTCTTT. The chain has TRBV2 and TRBJ1-1, with D possibly being TRBD1 (5 bases). CDR3 length: 13 amino acids. From germline, CDR1 is SNHLY and CDR2 FYNNEI. V was pared by 11 bases and J by 1 base, with 14 bases between.